Listed below are T cell receptor beta chains from one sample, sequenced in a study of OX40 agonist ivuxolimab in advanced cancers. Assay: immunoSEQ multiplex PCR; the TCRdb copy retains only in-frame clones and omits some. The top ten hold 15% to 20% of the sample, which has about 40,000 clones, 70% to 90% seen once. The sequences come from CD4+ or CD8+ T cells sorted from blood, collected in a trial of the OX40 agonist ivuxolimab. These receptors were taken from an adult with an advanced solid tumor such as melanoma, head and neck, liver or kidney cancer. CDR3s include the opening cysteine and the closing phenylalanine or tryptophan. Fields, in order: clone size, V gene, D gene, J gene, CDR3 DNA, CDR3 protein. The D gene is left open where the match is weak. Not all rows give a size; the values are once, few, many and, for expanded clones, a class.

size: .; V: TRBV15; D: .; J: TRBJ2-7; DNA: TGTGCCACCAGCTCAAGTAACGAGCAGTACTTC; CDR3: CATSSSNEQYF
size: once; V: TRBV15; D: .; J: TRBJ2-3; DNA: TGTGCCACCAGCAGAGATTGGCTTGTGGATACGCAGTATTTT; CDR3: CATSRDWLVDTQYF
size: .; V: TRBV4-3; D: .; J: TRBJ2-5; DNA: TGCGCCAGCAGCCAAGACCACAGCCAAGAGACCCAGTACTTC; CDR3: CASSQDHSQETQYF
size: once; V: TRBV5-1; D: TRBD2; J: TRBJ2-7; DNA: TGCGCCAGCAGCTTGGGCGCTAGCGGGAGGTATCAGGGGTCGTACGAGCAGTACTTC; CDR3: CASSLGASGRYQGSYEQYF
size: .; V: TRBV4-3; D: .; J: TRBJ2-6; DNA: TGCGCCAGCAGCCAAGAAAGGTCTGGGGCCAACGTCCTGACTTTC; CDR3: CASSQERSGANVLTF
size: .; V: TRBV19; D: TRBD1; J: TRBJ2-7; DNA: TGTGCCAGTAGTATAGATGGGACAGGGATCCCCTACGAGCAGTACTTC; CDR3: CASSIDGTGIPYEQYF
size: few; V: TRBV27; D: .; J: TRBJ1-5; DNA: TGTGCCAGCATCGGCAACAATCAGCCCCAGCATTTT; CDR3: CASIGNNQPQHF
size: .; V: TRBV11-3; D: TRBD2; J: TRBJ2-1; DNA: TGTGCCAGCAGCTCCAATTACCCGGGAGTAGCGGGAGACTCCTACAATGAGCAGTTCTTC; CDR3: CASSSNYPGVAGDSYNEQFF
size: .; V: TRBV29-1; D: .; J: TRBJ1-2; DNA: TGCAGCGTTTTCGACCTTACAGTTGAAACTGGCTACACCTTC; CDR3: CSVFDLTVETGYTF
size: .; V: TRBV6-5; D: .; J: TRBJ2-3; DNA: TGTGCCAGCAGTCCCTCGCGGGGAACAGATACGCAGTATTTT; CDR3: CASSPSRGTDTQYF
size: .; V: TRBV7-9; D: .; J: TRBJ2-5; DNA: TGTGCCAGCAGCTCGCTTGCGGGGCGGGAGACCCAGTACTTC; CDR3: CASSSLAGRETQYF
size: .; V: TRBV4-3; D: .; J: TRBJ2-3; DNA: TGCGCCAGCAGCCAAGATCTTGTGGAAGACACAGATACGCAGTATTTT; CDR3: CASSQDLVEDTDTQYF
size: .; V: TRBV12-5; D: .; J: TRBJ1-1; DNA: TGTGCTAGTGGTTTGGCAGGGGTGACTGAAGCTTTCTTT; CDR3: CASGLAGVTEAFF
size: few; V: TRBV28; D: .; J: TRBJ1-1; DNA: TGTGCCAGCAGCCCTATCCTAATGAACACTGAAGCTTTCTTT; CDR3: CASSPILMNTEAFF
size: .; V: TRBV9; D: .; J: TRBJ1-3; DNA: TGTGCCAGCAGCCCCGGAAACACCATATATTTT; CDR3: CASSPGNTIYF
size: .; V: TRBV11-2; D: .; J: TRBJ1-2; DNA: TGTGCCAGCAGCCCCCCCGGGGAAATTAACTATGGCTACACCTTC; CDR3: CASSPPGEINYGYTF
size: .; V: TRBV5-4; D: .; J: TRBJ2-7; DNA: TGTGCCAGCAGCTTGGCGGCAGGGCCCCACGAGCAGTACTTC; CDR3: CASSLAAGPHEQYF
size: .; V: TRBV6-5; D: .; J: TRBJ1-5; DNA: TGTGCCAGCAGTTATGGGGGCGCGGGGCAGCCCCAGCATTTT; CDR3: CASSYGGAGQPQHF
size: .; V: TRBV4-1; D: .; J: TRBJ1-5; DNA: TGCGCCAGCAGCCAAGAGGGGAATAGCAATCAGCCCCAGCATTTT; CDR3: CASSQEGNSNQPQHF